This T cell receptor beta chain was identified during a study of blood T cell repertoires in COVID-19. This table comes from immunoSEQ multiplex PCR, and its TCRdb copy is limited to in-frame clones, with some not included. The data hold about 72,000 clones, with around 93% observed a single time. The sample consisted of peripheral blood. This clonotype originated in a human donor in a cohort sampled during active COVID-19.

The CDR3 DNA reads TGTGCCAGCTTTCCAGGGTGGACTAACTATGGCTACACCTTC. Its protein is CASFPGWTNYGYTF. The chain carries TRBV2 and TRBJ1-2, with D possibly TRBD1 on 5 matching bases. Germline V gene data show CDR1 as SNHLY and CDR2 as FYNNEI. V lost 8 bases to trimming and J lost 0 bases, with 13 bases between them. CDR3 size: 14 residues.